This TCR beta chain emerged from a study of memory B cells and T cells in multiple sclerosis. This clone has only a few counts. Antigen: not known. CFSE-dim autoproliferating and CFSE-high non-proliferating T cells from unstimulated culture were sequenced separately. Cultures began with roughly 5x10^7 CFSE-labeled PBMCs, unstimulated for 7 days, with replicate wells pooled. The PBMCs received about 0.51 uM CFSE and serum-free culture with no added stimuli. TCRdb's copy holds only in-frame clones and misses some; the assay was immunoSEQ multiplex PCR. The data contain approximately 47,000 clones, about four fifths of them seen just once; the ten biggest clones take up approximately 1.2%. The CDR3 sequence is 14 residues long. Trimming at V came to 0 bases and at J to 7 bases, leaving 2 bases not matched to a gene. Looked up from germline, CDR1 is SGHTS and CDR2 is YDEGEE.

The rearrangement links TRBV5-8 to TRBJ1-5; TRBD1 aligns across 9 bases. Specimen: PBMCs from blood kept in culture. The source is a human donor with multiple sclerosis. The chain's CDR3 is CASSLGTGVQPQHF. The CDR3 DNA reads as TGTGCCAGCAGCTTGGGGACAGGGGTCCAGCCCCAGCATTTT. Filled out from reference TRBV5-8 and TRBJ1-5, the complete variable domain reads EAGVTQSPTHLIKTRGQQATLRCSPISGHTSVYWYQQALGLGLQFLLWYDEGEERNRGNFPPRFSGRQFPNYSSELNVNALELEDSALYLCASSLGTGVQPQHFGDGTRLSIL.